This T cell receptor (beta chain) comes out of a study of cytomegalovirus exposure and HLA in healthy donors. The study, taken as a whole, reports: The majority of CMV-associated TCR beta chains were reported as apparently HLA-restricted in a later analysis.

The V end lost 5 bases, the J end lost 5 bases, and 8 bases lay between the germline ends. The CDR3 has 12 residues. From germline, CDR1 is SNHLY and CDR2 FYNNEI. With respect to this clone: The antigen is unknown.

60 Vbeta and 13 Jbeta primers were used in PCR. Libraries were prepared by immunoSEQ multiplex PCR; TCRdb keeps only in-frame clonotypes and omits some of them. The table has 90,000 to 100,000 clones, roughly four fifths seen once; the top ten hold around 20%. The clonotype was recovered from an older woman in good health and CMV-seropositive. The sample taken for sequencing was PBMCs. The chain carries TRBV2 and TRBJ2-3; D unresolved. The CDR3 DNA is TGTGCCAGCAGTCCAGGCCGAGATACGCAGTATTTT. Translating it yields CASSPGRDTQYF.